Below are 31 T cell receptor beta chains sequenced from a single sample in a study of blood T cell repertoires in COVID-19. TCRdb's table, derived via immunoSEQ multiplex PCR, lists solely in-frame clones and lacks some. The sample lists around 140,000 clones; about 79% were seen once. The specimen was peripheral blood. All receptors come from a woman aged 80 or older with active or convalescent COVID-19.

The genes are TRBV7-9 and TRBJ1-2; a possible D gene is TRBD1 (6 bases). The germline V gene encodes CDR1 SEHNR and CDR2 FQNEAQ (reference sequence). This CDR3 spans 15 amino acids. With 3 bases removed from V and 7 bases from J, the gap between germline ends came to 18 bases. The CDR3 protein is CASSLLSQGIGGYTF. The CDR3 bases are TGTGCCAGCAGCTTGCTATCTCAGGGGATTGGTGGCTACACCTTC.

The rearrangement uses TRBV14 and TRBJ1-6, with D unclear. CDR3 size: 14 residues. Looked up from germline, CDR1 is SGHDN and CDR2 is FVKESK. V was shortened by 3 bases and J by 6 bases, with 9 bases between the two germline ends. This chain's CDR3 is CASSHRSRNSPLHF. The CDR3 nucleotides read TGTGCCAGCAGCCACAGGTCTCGTAATTCACCCCTCCACTTT.

The genes are TRBV27 and TRBJ2-7; TRBD2 agrees at 9 bases. The CDR3 consists of 14 residues. From germline, CDR1 is MNHEY and CDR2 SMNVEV (reference sequence). V trimming: 3 bases; J trimming: 6 bases; junction bases outside the gene matches: 6. DNA of the CDR3: TGTGCCAGCAGTTTTGCGGGGGGGGGTGTCGAGCAGTACTTC. Its translation: CASSFAGGGVEQYF.

This chain joins TRBV6-4 and TRBJ1-3; no reliable D call. The germline V and J ends were trimmed by 3 bases and 0 bases, with 6 bases remaining between them. CDR3 length equals 14 residues. Germline V gene lookup returns CDR1 MRHNA and CDR2 SNTAGT. The DNA of the CDR3 is TGTGCCAGCAGTGAGTCCAGCTCTGGAAACACCATATATTTT. It specifies CASSESSSGNTIYF.

The rearrangement uses TRBV7-2 and TRBJ1-3, with 8 bases fitting TRBD1. V lost 1 base and J lost 2; bases outside the gene matches: 4. This CDR3 contains 16 residues. Germline CDR1 and CDR2: SGHTA and FQGNSA. CDR3 in DNA: TGTGCCAGCAGCTTAGTAAACAGGGGGACTGGAAACACCATATATTTT. Translating it yields CASSLVNRGTGNTIYF.

This clone has just a few counts. The genes are TRBV7-9 and TRBJ1-3; D remains unclear. Germline lookup yields CDR1 SEHNR and CDR2 FQNEAQ (reference sequence). This CDR3 is 15 amino acids long. V was trimmed by 2 bases and J by 4 bases, leaving 12 bases between them. DNA of the CDR3: TGTGCCAGCAGCTTACCGGACTCGAGGGGAAACACCATATATTTT. This encodes CASSLPDSRGNTIYF.

The rearrangement links TRBV7-9 to TRBJ2-2; 8 bases match TRBD1. The CDR3 covers 15 residues. Germline lookup yields CDR1 SEHNR and CDR2 FQNEAQ (reference sequence). J lost 2 bases, V lost 5 bases, and 4 bases had no gene match. CDR3 residues: CASSPTGANTGELFF. The DNA for the CDR3 is TGTGCCAGCAGCCCGACAGGGGCCAACACCGGGGAGCTGTTTTTT.

The chain recombines TRBV9 with TRBJ1-1; TRBD1 aligns across 7 bases. Germline lookup yields CDR1 SGDLS and CDR2 YYNGEE. V shed 0 bases, J shed 6 bases, and the junction held 8 bases outside the gene matches. This CDR3 region has 15 residues. This chain's CDR3 is CASSVAPDRDAEAFF. For the CDR3, the DNA is TGTGCCAGCAGCGTAGCTCCCGACAGGGACGCTGAAGCTTTCTTT.

The chain recombines TRBV9 with TRBJ2-2, with TRBD2 identical over 14 bases. With V trimmed by 4 bases and J by 7 bases, 6 bases remained unmatched. Germline V gene data show CDR1 as SGDLS and CDR2 as YYNGEE. There are 16 residues in the CDR3. As DNA, the CDR3 is TGTGCCAGCAGCAAGACTAGCGGGGGGGCTGGCGGGGAGCTGTTTTTT. It translates to CASSKTSGGAGGELFF. The full variable domain, in which reference TRBV9 and TRBJ2-2 provide the parts outside the CDR3, is DSGVTQTPKHLITATGQRVTLRCSPRSGDLSVYWYQQSLDQGLQFLIQYYNGEERAKGNILERFSAQQFPDLHSELNLSSLELGDSALYFCASSKTSGGAGGELFFGEGSRLTVL.

J is TRBJ2-3 and V is TRBV4-3; the match to TRBD2 covers 14 bases. The germline CDR1 and CDR2 sequences are LGHNA and YSLEER. V dropped 2 bases and J dropped 6; count of bases not matched to a gene: 1. The CDR3 is 15 residues long. The CDR3 DNA is TGCGCCAGCAGCCAACGGACTAGCGGGGGGGATACGCAGTATTTT. The encoded protein is CASSQRTSGGDTQYF.

This clone was counted a single time. This chain joins TRBV28 and TRBJ1-1; a possible D gene is TRBD1 (6 bases). Between the trimmed V and J ends, which lost 6 bases and 1 base, there was a span of 9 bases. There are 13 residues in the CDR3. Germline V lookup: CDR1 MDHEN, CDR2 SYDVKM. The CDR3 DNA follows: TGTGCCAGCAGGGACAGACAGAACACTGAAGCTTTCTTT. Its translation is CASRDRQNTEAFF.

The chain links TRBV24-1 to TRBJ1-2; weak D call: TRBD1 (6 bases). Trimming stripped 0 bases from V and 4 bases from J, with 8 bases between. The CDR3 spans 14 residues. Germline V gene sequence: CDR1 KGHDR, CDR2 SFDVKD. CDR3 in DNA: TGTGCCACCAGTGATTTGACAGGGAGCTATGGCTACACCTTC. It codes for CATSDLTGSYGYTF.

This clone was detected only once. V is TRBV7-2 and J is TRBJ2-3; D may be TRBD2 (6 bases). CDR3 length: 15 amino acids. The germline gives CDR1 SGHTA, CDR2 FQGNSA. V was cut by 3 bases and J by 1 base, with 11 bases left in between. The CDR3 reads CASSFAWGGTDTQYF. The CDR3 nucleotides read TGTGCCAGCAGCTTTGCGTGGGGGGGCACAGATACGCAGTATTTT.

This clone has at least ten counts. The J gene is TRBJ1-6, the V gene TRBV20-1; perhaps TRBD1 as D (5 bases). Trimming took 3 bases from V and 9 from J, leaving 9 bases between them. The CDR3 loop spans 12 amino acids. Germline-derived CDR1 and CDR2 are DFQATT and SNEGSKA (reference sequence). The CDR3 loop reads CSASGRGSPLHF. The DNA of the CDR3 is TGCAGTGCTAGTGGAAGGGGTTCACCCCTCCACTTT.

This chain connects TRBV28 to TRBJ1-1; maybe TRBD1 (5 bases). Germline-derived CDR1 and CDR2 are MDHEN and SYDVKM. Trimming removed 6 bases from V and 3 bases from J, with 14 bases in between. The CDR3 loop spans 14 amino acids. In nucleotides, the CDR3 is TGTGCCAGCAGGCCCCCCGACAGAGACACTGAAGCTTTCTTT. This codes for CASRPPDRDTEAFF.

The CDR3 here is CASSEWDRGSTGELFF. The CDR3 bases are TGTGCCAGCAGCGAATGGGACAGGGGTAGCACCGGGGAGCTGTTTTTT. The V gene is TRBV11-2, the J gene TRBJ2-2, with 10 bases lining up with TRBD1. Germline V gives CDR1 SGHAT, CDR2 FQNNGV. Trimming took 5 bases from V and 4 from J; bases not matched to a gene: 7. This CDR3 contains 16 residues.

The chain has TRBV9 and TRBJ2-2; D uncertain. V lost 2 bases, J lost 1 base, and 12 bases lay in between. This CDR3 contains 16 residues. The germline V gene has CDR1 SGDLS and CDR2 YYNGEE. CDR3: CASSVSGLRNTGELFF. The CDR3 nucleotides are TGTGCCAGCAGCGTTTCGGGTCTTAGGAACACCGGGGAGCTGTTTTTT.

This rearrangement joins TRBV30 to TRBJ2-7, with D perhaps TRBD2 (5 bases). The ends were cut back, 0 bases at V and 6 bases at J, with 9 bases in the middle. This CDR3 region has 12 residues. Germline CDR1 and CDR2: GTSNPN and SVGIG (reference sequence). The CDR3 sequence: CAWSVGGREQYF. The DNA of the CDR3 is TGTGCCTGGAGTGTCGGCGGGCGCGAGCAGTACTTC.

The chain combines TRBV18 with TRBJ2-2; perhaps TRBD1 as D (6 bases). The CDR3 sequence is 17 residues long. CDR1 and CDR2 from the germline V gene are KGHSH and LQKENI. Trimming removed 5 bases from V and 2 bases from J, with 18 bases in between. Written as DNA, the CDR3 is TGTGCCAGCTCAAACCGGGACATTGGGGCAAACACCGGGGAGCTGTTTTTT. It codes for CASSNRDIGANTGELFF.

The chain combines TRBV2 with TRBJ1-5; 7 bases fit TRBD1. The CDR3 is 15 amino acids. Germline assignment: CDR1 SNHLY and CDR2 FYNNEI. V trimming: 5 bases; J trimming: 2 bases; junction bases outside the gene matches: 6. The CDR3 is CASSKGAGGNQPQHF. CDR3 coding DNA: TGTGCCAGCAGTAAGGGGGCAGGTGGCAATCAGCCCCAGCATTTT.

Here the CDR3 DNA reads TGTGCCAGCAGCTTGGGACTAGCGGGGAATGAGCAGTTCTTC. This encodes CASSLGLAGNEQFF. The chain recombines TRBV13 with TRBJ2-1; 13 nucleotides line up with TRBD2. Trimming removed 3 bases from V and 7 bases from J; junction bases left unmatched: 0. In germline, CDR1 is PRHDT, CDR2 FYEKMQ (reference sequence). The CDR3 runs to 14 residues.

In this sample, this clone turned up a few times. The chain joins TRBV18 to TRBJ1-6; 9 bases map to TRBD1. From germline, CDR1 is KGHSH and CDR2 LQKENI. The CDR3 runs to 14 residues. J gave up 9 bases and V 3 bases, and 3 bases lay outside the gene matches. CDR3 coding DNA: TGTGCCAGCTCACCGGGACAGGGAGGTTCACCCCTCCACTTT. This codes for CASSPGQGGSPLHF.

J is TRBJ1-3 and V is TRBV6-5, with D unclear. Trimming pared 2 bases from V and 2 bases from J, leaving 13 bases between. This CDR3 comprises 16 residues. CDR1 and CDR2 from the germline V gene are MNHEY and SVGAGI. Here the CDR3 reads CASSYLEPDAGNTIYF. CDR3 nucleotide sequence: TGTGCCAGCAGTTACCTGGAGCCAGATGCTGGAAACACCATATATTTT.

V usage is TRBV5-8 and J usage is TRBJ1-6; D is possibly TRBD1 (5 bases). Germline assignment: CDR1 SGHTS and CDR2 YDEGEE. V shed 7 bases and J shed 6 bases, with 17 bases lying between them. CDR3 length equals 15 residues. The CDR3, as DNA: TGTGCCAGCGGCAGGGAACCCACCCTTAATTCACCCCTCCACTTT. Translation: CASGREPTLNSPLHF.

The J gene is TRBJ2-7, the V gene TRBV2, with 7 bases matching TRBD1. This CDR3 region has 14 residues. J gave up 6 bases and V 7 bases, and 12 bases lay outside the gene matches. CDR1 is SNHLY and CDR2 is FYNNEI in the germline V gene. CDR3 in amino acids: CASMRTGSGSEQYF. CDR3 DNA: TGTGCCAGCATGAGGACAGGCTCGGGCTCCGAGCAGTACTTC.

The chain employs TRBV18 and TRBJ2-7; 10 positions match TRBD1. The germline gives CDR1 KGHSH, CDR2 LQKENI. This CDR3 comprises 15 residues. V was pared by 1 base and J by 5 bases, with 5 bases of the junction left unmatched. The CDR3 bases are TGTGCCAGCTCACCACTCCTGGGGACAGGGGACGAGCAGTACTTC. This gives the protein CASSPLLGTGDEQYF.

The chain couples TRBV6-5 to TRBJ1-2; 8 nucleotides line up with TRBD1. Trimming cost V 7 bases and J 4 bases; bases outside gene matches: 11. Germline V lookup: CDR1 MNHEY, CDR2 SVGAGI. The length of the CDR3 is 15 residues. The CDR3 sequence is CASIWLDRERYGYTF. The CDR3 DNA is TGTGCCAGCATCTGGCTGGACAGGGAGCGCTATGGCTACACCTTC.

In this sample, this clone turned up many times. Other DNA sequences from this sample encode an identical CDR3 as well. V is TRBV19 and J is TRBJ1-2; perhaps TRBD1 as D (6 bases). The germline V gene has CDR1 LNHDA and CDR2 SQIVND (reference sequence). The CDR3 sequence is 13 residues long. The V and J ends lost 2 bases and 3 bases respectively, with 7 bases between them. CDR3 nucleotides: TGTGCCAGTAGTATAAACAGGGACTATGGCTACACCTTC. Translation gives CASSINRDYGYTF.

The V gene is TRBV6-5, the J gene TRBJ2-1, with no clear D. The CDR3 contains 14 residues. Germline V gene lookup returns CDR1 MNHEY and CDR2 SVGAGI. Trimming stripped 5 bases from V and 4 bases from J, with 12 bases between. The CDR3 DNA reads TGTGCCAGCAGTACCTCCCCCGGTTACAATGAGCAGTTCTTC. It translates to CASSTSPGYNEQFF.

The chain uses TRBV6-1 and TRBJ1-2; 7 bases map to TRBD1. The CDR3 consists of 16 residues. Germline trimming cut 0 bases from V and 2 bases from J; bases unmatched to any gene: 6. In germline, CDR1 is MNHNS, CDR2 SASEGT. For the CDR3, the DNA is TGTGCCAGCAGTGAAGCGTGGGGACAGCTCAACTATGGCTACACCTTC. Protein sequence: CASSEAWGQLNYGYTF.

Concerning this clone: The junction departs from the called germline gene at one end, perhaps through a read error. This sequence joins TRBV28 and TRBJ1-2, with D possibly TRBD1 on 6 matching bases. The CDR3 loop spans 14 amino acids. Germline loops: CDR1 MDHEN, CDR2 SYDVKM. This CDR3 is CASRHNRVNSGYTF. CDR3 nucleotides: TGTGCCAGCAGACACAACAGGGTCAACTCTGGCTACACCTTC.